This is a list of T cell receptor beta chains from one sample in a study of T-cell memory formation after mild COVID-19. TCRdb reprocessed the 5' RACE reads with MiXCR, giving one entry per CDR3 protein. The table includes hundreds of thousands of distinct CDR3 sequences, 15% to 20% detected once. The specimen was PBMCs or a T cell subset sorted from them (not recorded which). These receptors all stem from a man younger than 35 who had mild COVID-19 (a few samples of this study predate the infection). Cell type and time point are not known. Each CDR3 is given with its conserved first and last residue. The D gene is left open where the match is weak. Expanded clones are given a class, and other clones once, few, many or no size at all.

CASSYSASGGEYEQYF	TGTGCCAGCAGTTACTCGGCTAGCGGGGGCGAATACGAGCAGTACTTC	TRBV6-5	TRBJ2-7	few	TRBD2
CASSADRETGELFF	TGTGCCAGCAGCGCCGACAGGGAGACCGGGGAGCTGTTTTTT	TRBV2	TRBJ2-2	-	TRBD1
CATSGSGTGVQGIETQYF	TGTGCCACCAGCGGTTCCGGGACAGGGGTTCAAGGGATAGAGACCCAGTACTTC	TRBV15	TRBJ2-5	few	TRBD1
CASSLTSGGNIPSTDTQYF	TGTGCCAGCAGCCTGACTAGCGGGGGGAACATTCCTAGCACAGATACGCAGTATTTT	TRBV27	TRBJ2-3	many	TRBD2
CASSWTGGGEQYF	TGTGCCAGCAGTTGGACAGGGGGCGGCGAGCAGTACTTC	TRBV12-3/TRBV12-4	TRBJ2-7	few	TRBD1
CASSFRGTGNQPQHF	TGTGCCAGCAGCTTTCGTGGGACAGGCAATCAGCCCCAGCATTTT	TRBV7-2	TRBJ1-5	few	TRBD1
CASSLGARNEQFF	TGCGCCAGCAGCTTGGGGGCTAGGAATGAGCAGTTCTTC	TRBV5-1	TRBJ2-1	few	-
CASSHRLPNTEAFF	TGCGCCAGCAGCCACAGGTTACCGAACACTGAAGCTTTCTTT	TRBV4-1	TRBJ1-1	few	-
CASNNQGPGELFF	TGTGCCAGCAACAATCAGGGCCCCGGGGAGCTGTTTTTT	TRBV6-6	TRBJ2-2	-	-
CSVELIGQIYGYTF	TGCAGCGTTGAATTAATCGGACAGATCTATGGCTACACCTTC	TRBV29-1	TRBJ1-2	-	-
CASSVGGTELTDTQYF	TGTGCCAGCAGCGTAGGAGGGACGGAACTCACAGATACGCAGTATTTT	TRBV9	TRBJ2-3	few	-
CASRINSGKNIQYF	TGTGCCAGCAGGATTAATAGCGGGAAAAACATTCAGTACTTC	TRBV12-3/TRBV12-4	TRBJ2-4	-	TRBD2
CASRQGGIYNEQFF	TGTGCCAGCAGACAGGGGGGGATCTACAATGAGCAGTTCTTC	TRBV27	TRBJ2-1	-	-
CASSFGQELYEQYF	TGTGCCAGCAGCTTCGGACAGGAGCTCTACGAGCAGTACTTC	TRBV7-2	TRBJ2-7	-	TRBD1
CASSQEGRTGSPLHF	TGTGCCAGCAGCCAAGAGGGCAGGACTGGTTCACCCCTCCACTTT	TRBV3-1	TRBJ1-6	few	-
CASSSPRQSEAFF	TGTGCCAGCAGCTCCCCCAGACAATCTGAAGCTTTCTTT	TRBV7-9	TRBJ1-1	-	-
CATSSDSGGPGYNEQFF	TGTGCCACCAGCAGTGATAGCGGGGGGCCCGGGTACAATGAGCAGTTCTTC	TRBV15	TRBJ2-1	-	TRBD2
CASSRDRANTEAFF	TGTGCCAGCAGTCGGGACAGGGCGAACACTGAAGCTTTCTTT	TRBV27	TRBJ1-1	-	TRBD1
CASSLGGQGDGYTF	TGCGCCAGCAGCTTGGGAGGACAGGGAGATGGCTACACCTTC	TRBV5-1	TRBJ1-2	-	TRBD1
CASASGVWGNTIYF	TGTGCCAGCGCTTCAGGGGTATGGGGAAACACCATATATTTT	TRBV27	TRBJ1-3	-	-
CSARDIRGARNEQFF	TGCAGTGCTAGAGACATCCGGGGGGCCAGGAATGAGCAGTTCTTC	TRBV20-1	TRBJ2-1	-	-
CSAMTGPNNSPLHF	TGCAGTGCGATGACAGGGCCGAATAATTCACCCCTCCACTTT	TRBV20-1	TRBJ1-6	-	TRBD1
CASSLALPRSDTQYF	TGTGCCAGCAGCTTAGCGCTACCACGGTCGGATACGCAGTATTTT	TRBV7-2	TRBJ2-3	-	-
CASRNPGTANEQFF	TGTGCCAGCAGGAACCCCGGGACAGCCAATGAGCAGTTCTTC	TRBV7-9	TRBJ2-1	-	TRBD1
CATEQGTLAHTQYF	TGTGCCACCGAACAGGGAACACTCGCACATACGCAGTATTTT	TRBV6-2/TRBV6-3	TRBJ2-3	-	-
CASSHLYRDRDTDTQYF	TGTGCCAGCAGCCACCTATACCGGGACAGGGACACAGATACGCAGTATTTT	TRBV14	TRBJ2-3	-	TRBD1
CASSPFEVNTEAFF	TGCGCCAGCAGCCCCTTCGAGGTGAACACTGAAGCTTTCTTT	TRBV5-1	TRBJ1-1	-	-
CASSLGYPNTGELFF	TGCGCCAGCAGCCTCGGCTACCCGAACACCGGGGAGCTGTTTTTT	TRBV4-3	TRBJ2-2	many	-
CASSTYYEQYF	TGTGCCAGCAGTACTTACTACGAGCAGTACTTC	TRBV7-2	TRBJ2-7	-	-
CASSGLGGSYNEQFF	TGTGCCAGCAGTGGGCTAGGGGGGTCCTACAATGAGCAGTTCTTC	TRBV2	TRBJ2-1	-	-
CASSTRDRGPAAYTGELFF	TGTGCCAGCAGCACCCGGGACAGGGGGCCTGCCGCTTACACCGGGGAGCTGTTTTTT	TRBV7-8	TRBJ2-2	-	TRBD1
CASSFGTAKNIQYF	TGTGCCAGCAGCTTTGGGACAGCCAAAAACATTCAGTACTTC	TRBV11-2	TRBJ2-4	-	-
CASSLEQGPDPYGYTF	TGTGCCAGCAGTCTGGAGCAGGGGCCGGACCCCTATGGCTACACCTTC	TRBV28	TRBJ1-2	-	-
CASSRTIPETQYF	TGTGCCAGCAGTCGGACTATCCCCGAGACCCAGTACTTC	TRBV2	TRBJ2-5	few	-
CASSTQKFTDTQYF	TGCGCCAGCAGCACCCAGAAGTTCACAGATACGCAGTATTTT	TRBV5-1	TRBJ2-3	few	-
CSAMGGGSYNEQFF	TGCAGTGCTATGGGCGGGGGGTCCTACAATGAGCAGTTCTTC	TRBV20-1	TRBJ2-1	-	TRBD2
CASSQTRGNKNEQFF	TGTGCCAGCAGCCAGACTCGGGGGAATAAGAATGAGCAGTTCTTC	TRBV14	TRBJ2-1	-	-
CASSGYGGGNTGELFF	TGTGCCAGCAGCGGATACGGTGGGGGGAACACCGGGGAGCTGTTTTTT	TRBV7-2	TRBJ2-2	-	-
CASSGRAGGKSDTQYF	TGTGCCAGCAGCGGACGAGCGGGGGGAAAATCAGATACGCAGTATTTT	TRBV11-2	TRBJ2-3	-	TRBD2
CASSWGRGVPYGYTF	TGTGCCAGCAGTTGGGGGCGAGGGGTCCCGTATGGCTACACCTTC	TRBV12-3/TRBV12-4	TRBJ1-2	-	-
CASSQDRAGNTEAFF	TGTGCCAGCAGCCAAGATCGGGCAGGGAACACTGAAGCTTTCTTT	TRBV3-1	TRBJ1-1	few	-
CASSLGDISNQPQHF	TGTGCCAGCAGCTTGGGGGACATCAGCAATCAGCCCCAGCATTTT	TRBV7-9	TRBJ1-5	many	-
CASRDDAGEETQYF	TGTGCCAGCAGGGATGACGCAGGGGAAGAGACCCAGTACTTC	TRBV12-3/TRBV12-4	TRBJ2-5	-	-
CASSSGTSGDLDTQYF	TGTGCCAGCAGCTCAGGGACTAGCGGGGATTTGGATACGCAGTATTTT	TRBV7-9	TRBJ2-3	-	TRBD2
CASSQAGVLIDGYTF	TGCGCCAGCAGCCAAGCCGGGGTACTTATCGATGGCTACACCTTC	TRBV4-1	TRBJ1-2	few	-
CASRLLNTEAFF	TGTGCCAGCAGGCTGCTGAACACTGAAGCTTTCTTT	TRBV12-3/TRBV12-4	TRBJ1-1	-	-
CASSQEAGQRENTQYF	TGCGCCAGCAGCCAAGAGGCGGGACAGCGGGAGAATACGCAGTATTTT	TRBV4-1	TRBJ2-3	-	-
CASSFSLRKTQYF	TGTGCCAGCAGCTTCAGTCTAAGGAAGACCCAGTACTTC	TRBV5-8	TRBJ2-5	-	-
CASSIRDRLLGDYEQYF	TGTGCCAGTAGTATCCGGGACAGGTTGCTGGGGGACTACGAGCAGTACTTC	TRBV19	TRBJ2-7	few	TRBD1
CASSQVKGGSNYGYTF	TGCGCCAGCAGCCAAGTAAAAGGCGGGAGCAACTATGGCTACACCTTC	TRBV4-1	TRBJ1-2	-	-
CATSRVDGRTDTQYF	TGTGCCACCAGCAGAGTAGACGGCCGCACAGATACGCAGTATTTT	TRBV15	TRBJ2-3	few	-
CASSQSSRMLNTEAFF	TGCGCCAGCAGCCAGAGCTCTAGAATGTTGAACACTGAAGCTTTCTTT	TRBV4-1	TRBJ1-1	many	-
CASSLAHQGRYIQYF	TGTGCCAGCAGTTTAGCGCATCAGGGGCGGTACATTCAGTACTTC	TRBV12-3/TRBV12-4	TRBJ2-4	-	-